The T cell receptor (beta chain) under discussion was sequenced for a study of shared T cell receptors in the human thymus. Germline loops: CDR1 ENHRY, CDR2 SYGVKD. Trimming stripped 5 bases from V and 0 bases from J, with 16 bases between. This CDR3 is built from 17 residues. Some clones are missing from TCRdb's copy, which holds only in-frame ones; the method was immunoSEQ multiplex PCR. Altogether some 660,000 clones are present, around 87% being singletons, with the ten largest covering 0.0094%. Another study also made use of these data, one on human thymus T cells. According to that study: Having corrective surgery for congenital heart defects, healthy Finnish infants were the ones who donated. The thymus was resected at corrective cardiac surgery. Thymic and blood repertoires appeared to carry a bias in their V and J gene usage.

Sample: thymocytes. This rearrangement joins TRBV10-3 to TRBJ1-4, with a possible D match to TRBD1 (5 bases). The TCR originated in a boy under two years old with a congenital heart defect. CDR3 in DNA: TGTGCCATCAGTCCCGGGGGTGACCCTACAACTAATGAAAAACTGTTTTTT. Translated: CAISPGGDPTTNEKLFF.